The next 12 T cell receptor beta chains were all read from a single sample in a study of a mutant IDH1 vaccine in newly diagnosed glioma. Generated by immunoSEQ multiplex PCR, the TCRdb table keeps only in-frame clones and is missing some. The sample has roughly 68,000 clones, approximately 85% seen once. Stated time point: baseline, week 1 (first vaccination visit). The treatment denotes: pre-vaccination baseline after standard-of-care therapy. Sequenced material: PBMCs, taken from a glioma patient treated with radiotherapy, temozolomide or both. The source is a man aged 50 or older with glioma.

This chain links TRBV7-2 with TRBJ2-5; TRBD2 matches 8 bases. With 3 bases clipped from V and 1 base from J, the junction kept 4 bases outside the gene matches. There are 15 residues in the CDR3. Germline V lookup: CDR1 SGHTA, CDR2 FQGNSA. The DNA for the CDR3 is TGTGCCAGCAGCTTCCCCGCGGGGGGCCAAGAGACCCAGTACTTC. This codes for CASSFPAGGQETQYF.

The genes are TRBV30 and TRBJ2-5; D ambiguous. Germline CDR1 is GTSNPN and CDR2 is SVGIG (reference sequence). This CDR3 is built from 10 residues. V lost 7 bases to trimming and J lost 4 bases, with 7 bases between them. This CDR3 is CAFQGETQYF. The CDR3 DNA follows: TGTGCCTTCCAAGGAGAGACCCAGTACTTC.

The chain links TRBV15 to TRBJ2-5; D unclear. Germline V gives CDR1 LNHNV, CDR2 YYDKDF (reference sequence). The CDR3 sequence is 14 residues long. Trimming cost V 5 bases and J 4 bases, with 14 bases left between them. Written as DNA, the CDR3 is TGTGCCACCAGCTCCAGGAAGAGTTCAGAGACCCAGTACTTC. Residues: CATSSRKSSETQYF.

The V and J genes are TRBV30 and TRBJ2-3, with D hard to call. V was shortened by 3 bases and J by 0 bases, with 13 bases between the two germline ends. The germline V gene encodes CDR1 GTSNPN and CDR2 SVGIG (reference sequence). This CDR3 is 15 amino acids long. The CDR3 sequence: CAWSVRRFSTDTQYF. CDR3 DNA: TGTGCCTGGAGCGTGAGGCGGTTTAGCACAGATACGCAGTATTTT.

There are a few counts of this clone. The rearrangement uses TRBV10-1 and TRBJ2-7, with D perhaps being TRBD1 or TRBD2 (5 bases each). V was pared by 3 bases and J by 6 bases, with 12 bases between. The germline gives CDR1 WNHNN, CDR2 SYGVQD (reference sequence). The CDR3 has 13 amino acids. The chain's CDR3 is CASSDSGPVEQYF. DNA of the CDR3: TGCGCCAGCAGTGACTCGGGACCGGTCGAGCAGTACTTC.

This clone is a singleton in its sample. This chain connects TRBV4-2 to TRBJ2-7; TRBD2 matches 8 bases. J gave up 2 bases and V 2 bases, and 11 bases lay outside the gene matches. The CDR3 extends over 17 amino acids. Germline loops: CDR1 LGHNA, CDR2 YNFKEQ. CDR3 bases: TGTGCCAGCAGCCAAATCATGGCGGGGGGTGCTACCTACGAGCAGTACTTC. This codes for CASSQIMAGGATYEQYF.

The CDR3 loop reads CASSISTNEQYF. The CDR3 DNA follows: TGTGCCAGTAGTATAAGTACAAACGAGCAGTACTTC. The V call is TRBV19, the J call TRBJ2-7; D is ambiguous. This CDR3 is 12 amino acids long. The ends were cut back, 2 bases at V and 5 bases at J, with 7 bases in the middle. CDR1 LNHDA and CDR2 SQIVND come from the germline V gene (reference sequence).

This clone occurred once. CDR3 sequence reads: CASRGGVSSYNEQFF. The CDR3 nucleotides are TGTGCCAGTAGGGGCGGGGTTAGCTCCTACAATGAGCAGTTCTTC. The rearrangement joins TRBV19 to TRBJ2-1, with D tentatively TRBD2 (6 bases). This CDR3 contains 15 residues. V lost 6 bases, J lost 0 bases, and 12 bases lay in between. Looked up from germline, CDR1 is LNHDA and CDR2 is SQIVND (reference sequence).

The V call is TRBV6-5, the J call TRBJ1-3, with D possibly TRBD1 on 5 matching bases. The CDR3 contains 16 residues. The V gene's germline CDR1 is MNHEY and CDR2 SVGAGI. The V end lost 7 bases, the J end lost 0 bases, and 16 bases lay between the germline ends. CDR3 bases: TGTGCCAGCACTTATGGTGGGGCTAACTCTGGAAACACCATATATTTT. Protein sequence: CASTYGGANSGNTIYF.

The chain links TRBV14 to TRBJ2-6; unclear D gene. The CDR3 spans 15 residues. Trimming took off 1 base at V and 2 bases at J, with 6 bases between the two ends. Germline CDR1 SGHDN, CDR2 FVKESK. The CDR3 loop reads CASSQGAAGANVLTF. In DNA form, the CDR3 reads TGTGCCAGCAGCCAAGGGGCTGCTGGGGCCAACGTCCTGACTTTC.

The rearrangement joins TRBV6-1 to TRBJ1-2; the D is unclear. CDR1 and CDR2 from the germline V gene are MNHNS and SASEGT. The length of the CDR3 is 15 residues. With 1 base removed from V and 4 bases from J, the gap between germline ends came to 13 bases. The CDR3 sequence: CASSEGRRGVYGYTF. CDR3 sequence (DNA): TGTGCCAGCAGTGAAGGGCGACGGGGAGTCTATGGCTACACCTTC.

The chain links TRBV7-2 to TRBJ2-7; D gene unclear. This CDR3 region has 13 residues. Germline V lookup: CDR1 SGHTA, CDR2 FQGNSA. The V end lost 5 bases, the J end lost 2 bases, and 10 bases lay between the germline ends. The CDR3 nucleotides are TGTGCCAGCAGCCCCGACCCCCCCTACGAGCAGTACTTC. Its translation: CASSPDPPYEQYF.